The 14 T cell receptor beta chains in this list originate from one sample, sequenced in a study of blood T cell repertoires in COVID-19. TCRdb's table, derived via immunoSEQ multiplex PCR, lists solely in-frame clones and lacks some. In the table there are 100,000 to 140,000 clones, around 90% of which are singletons. The sequenced material came from peripheral blood. The receptors shown here come from a woman under 40 with acute or convalescent COVID-19.

The sample holds one count of this clone. The chain is built from TRBV12-3 or TRBV12-4 and TRBJ1-2, with 8 positions matching TRBD1. V trimming: 6 bases; J trimming: 7 bases; junction bases outside the gene matches: 7. The CDR3 spans 13 residues. CDR3 sequence: CASSRQGYPGYTF. In DNA form, the CDR3 reads TGTGCCAGCAGCCGACAGGGGTATCCTGGCTACACCTTC.

The DNA of the CDR3 is TGTGCCAGCAGCTCCCTGACGGAAAAACAGAACTATGGCTACACCTTC. Translating gives CASSSLTEKQNYGYTF. This chain uses TRBV13 with TRBJ1-2, with unresolved D. With 4 bases removed from V and 2 bases from J, the gap between germline ends came to 17 bases. This CDR3 is 16 amino acids long. Germline-derived CDR1 and CDR2 are PRHDT and FYEKMQ (reference sequence).

The rearrangement uses TRBV28 and TRBJ2-7, with 7 positions matching TRBD1. CDR1 and CDR2 from the germline V gene are MDHEN and SYDVKM. V lost 6 bases, J lost 2 bases, and 7 bases stayed unmatched. The CDR3 is 14 amino acids. CDR3 DNA sequence: TGTGCCAGCAGACGACAGGGCCTAACCTACGAGCAGTACTTC. This sequence encodes CASRRQGLTYEQYF.

This chain joins TRBV15 and TRBJ1-1, with unresolved D. The CDR3 is made up of 13 amino acids. The germline V and J ends were trimmed by 0 bases and 5 bases, with 7 bases remaining between them. CDR1 is LNHNV and CDR2 is YYDKDF in the germline V gene (reference sequence). DNA of the CDR3: TGTGCCACCAGCAGAGATCTGAGAACTGAAGCTTTCTTT. Encoded protein: CATSRDLRTEAFF.

This clone was observed once. This chain joins TRBV28 and TRBJ1-3; 11 bases agree with TRBD1. This CDR3 spans 15 amino acids. The trim removed 6 bases at V and 0 bases at J, leaving 1 base unmatched. Germline assignment: CDR1 MDHEN and CDR2 SYDVKM. CDR3 sequence: CASRGQGDSGNTIYF. CDR3 sequence (DNA): TGTGCCAGCAGGGGACAGGGGGACTCTGGAAACACCATATATTTT.

Written as DNA, the CDR3 is TGTGCCAGCAGCAACAGTGAAAATCAGCCCCAGCATTTT. Its protein product is CASSNSENQPQHF. This chain joins TRBV27 and TRBJ1-5; the D is unclear. The germline V and J ends were trimmed by 6 bases and 4 bases, with 10 bases remaining between them. Looked up from germline, CDR1 is MNHEY and CDR2 is SMNVEV (reference sequence). There are 13 residues in the CDR3.

The V and J genes are TRBV5-1 and TRBJ1-1; 9 bases align to TRBD1. The germline V gene has CDR1 SGHRS and CDR2 YFSETQ. The CDR3 covers 16 residues. Germline trimming cut 5 bases from V and 0 bases from J; bases unmatched to any gene: 8. CDR3 loop: CASRSPGTGMNTEAFF. CDR3 DNA: TGCGCCAGCAGAAGTCCCGGGACAGGGATGAACACTGAAGCTTTCTTT.

The V and J genes are TRBV5-4 and TRBJ2-7, with 13 bases matching TRBD2. Germline V CDR1 and CDR2: SGHNT, YYREEE (reference sequence). The length of the CDR3 is 15 residues. V was clipped by 4 bases and J by 5 bases; unmatched bases: 6. The CDR3 region is CASSPGTSGIDEQYF. The CDR3 region has the DNA TGTGCCAGCAGCCCTGGGACTAGCGGGATCGACGAGCAGTACTTC.

This chain links TRBV6-6 with TRBJ1-1; D possibly corresponds to TRBD1 (5 bases). V was pared by 4 bases and J by 2 bases, with 17 bases between. There are 16 residues in the CDR3. The germline V gene has CDR1 MNHNY and CDR2 SVGAGI (reference sequence). The CDR3 DNA reads as TGTGCCAGCAGTTCGGGCCTAACGGGGGGAAACACTGAAGCTTTCTTT. It specifies CASSSGLTGGNTEAFF.

The V gene is TRBV10-3, the J gene TRBJ2-1; 11 bases map to TRBD2. From germline, CDR1 is ENHRY and CDR2 SYGVKD. Trimming removed 7 bases from V and 8 bases from J; junction bases left unmatched: 16. The CDR3 is 17 residues long. For the CDR3, the DNA is TGTGCCATCAAGGTCAGTAGCGGGAGGGCCTCTGAAGATGAGCAGTTCTTC. This translates into CAIKVSSGRASEDEQFF.

The rearrangement links TRBV24-1 to TRBJ2-1; 10 nucleotides align to TRBD2. The germline CDR1 and CDR2 sequences are KGHDR and SFDVKD. The junction had 3 bases not matched to a gene; V was cut back by 8 bases and J by 3 bases. This CDR3 is 14 amino acids long. The CDR3 nucleotides are TGTGCCACCACCGCTAGCGGGAGCTACAATGAGCAGTTCTTC. This gives the protein CATTASGSYNEQFF.

The chain couples TRBV10-3 to TRBJ1-3; D unresolved. From germline, CDR1 is ENHRY and CDR2 SYGVKD. Trimming pared 5 bases from V and 0 bases from J, leaving 14 bases between. This CDR3 comprises 16 residues. The CDR3 sequence: CAISYQIGDSGNTIYF. CDR3 nucleotides: TGTGCCATCAGTTACCAAATCGGGGACTCTGGAAACACCATATATTTT.

This rearrangement joins TRBV6-2 or TRBV6-3 to TRBJ1-2; D is undetermined. The CDR3 has 15 amino acids. CDR1 is MNHEY, CDR2 SVGEGT, per germline. V dropped 6 bases and J dropped 1 base, with 15 bases sitting between them. The CDR3 spells CASSFNRHFNYGYTF. The CDR3 bases are TGTGCCAGCAGCTTCAACCGACACTTTAACTATGGCTACACCTTC.

V usage is TRBV19 and J usage is TRBJ2-1; the match to TRBD2 covers 7 bases. Germline V CDR1 and CDR2: LNHDA, SQIVND (reference sequence). Trimming removed 4 bases from V and 0 bases from J; junction bases left unmatched: 12. CDR3 length: 18 residues. CDR3 residues: CASSTPPSGSSSYNEQFF. The DNA for the CDR3 is TGTGCCAGTAGTACCCCCCCTAGCGGTTCGAGCTCCTACAATGAGCAGTTCTTC. Complete variable domain (other parts from reference TRBV19 and TRBJ2-1): DGGITQSPKYLFRKEGQNVTLSCEQNLNHDAMYWYRQDPGQGLRLIYYSQIVNDFQKGDIAEGYSVSREKKESFPLTVTSAQKNPTAFYLCASSTPPSGSSSYNEQFFGPGTRLTVL.